Below, 23 T cell receptor beta chains from the same sample are listed, as sequenced in a study of blood T cell repertoires in COVID-19. Assay: immunoSEQ multiplex PCR; the TCRdb copy retains only in-frame clones and omits some. The sample lists hundreds of thousands of clones; about 89% were seen once. Sequencing was performed on peripheral blood. The source of these receptors is a woman aged 25 to 39 with COVID-19, enrolled during active disease.

The chain couples TRBV5-1 to TRBJ1-2, with 8 positions matching TRBD1. This CDR3 has 16 amino acids. Losses at the gene ends were 0 bases for V and 1 base for J; bases not matched to a gene: 5. CDR1 is SGHRS and CDR2 is YFSETQ in the germline V gene. The CDR3 DNA sequence: TGCGCCAGCAGCTTGGAAGCAGGGGGCAATAACTATGGCTACACCTTC. Protein: CASSLEAGGNNYGYTF.

CDR3: CASSIGFQGAGGYTF. CDR3 DNA: TGTGCCAGTAGTATAGGCTTTCAGGGGGCTGGCGGCTACACCTTC. The gene calls are TRBV19 and TRBJ1-2; TRBD1 matches 8 bases. The germline gives CDR1 LNHDA, CDR2 SQIVND (reference sequence). J gave up 8 bases and V 1 base, and 9 bases lay outside the gene matches. The CDR3 runs to 15 residues.

The genes are TRBV5-1 and TRBJ1-1; D is unresolved. The germline CDR1 and CDR2 sequences are SGHRS and YFSETQ. Trimming stripped 3 bases from V and 3 bases from J, with 15 bases between. The CDR3 runs to 15 residues. The CDR3 protein is CASSSGSTSDTEAFF. DNA of the CDR3: TGCGCCAGCAGCTCCGGTTCGACATCTGACACTGAAGCTTTCTTT. Complete variable domain (other parts from reference TRBV5-1 and TRBJ1-1): KAGVTQTPRYLIKTRGQQVTLSCSPISGHRSVSWYQQTPGQGLQFLFEYFSETQRNKGNFPGRFSGRQFSNSRSEMNVSTLELGDSALYLCASSSGSTSDTEAFFGQGTRLTVV.

The rearrangement joins TRBV19 to TRBJ2-1; 14 bases align to TRBD2. Germline V gene lookup returns CDR1 LNHDA and CDR2 SQIVND (reference sequence). CDR3 length: 20 residues. J gave up 10 bases and V 5 bases, and 22 bases lay outside the gene matches. CDR3 coding DNA: TGTGCCAGTAGTCAGTCCGGGACTAGCGGGAGAATAATGTATCGAAACGAGCAGTTCTTC. It translates to CASSQSGTSGRIMYRNEQFF.

CDR3 in DNA: TGTGCCAGCTCACCCCCGGGACTAGCGGGGGCCCACCAAGAGACCCAGTACTTC. The encoded protein is CASSPPGLAGAHQETQYF. V usage is TRBV18 and J usage is TRBJ2-5, with TRBD2 matching 14 bases. The germline gives CDR1 KGHSH, CDR2 LQKENI. The CDR3 totals 18 residues. Losses at the gene ends were 3 bases for V and 0 bases for J; bases not matched to a gene: 6.

The rearrangement joins TRBV2 to TRBJ2-3, with 14 positions matching TRBD2. The CDR3 consists of 15 residues. Germline CDR1 and CDR2: SNHLY and FYNNEI. Trimming cost V 6 bases and J 6 bases; bases outside gene matches: 5. CDR3 amino acids: CASSFGLAGGDTQYF. The CDR3 DNA sequence: TGTGCCAGCAGCTTCGGACTAGCGGGGGGCGATACGCAGTATTTT.

This clone was detected only once. CDR3: CASSQRTGIGYTF. In nucleotides, the CDR3 is TGTGCCAGCAGTCAAAGAACAGGGATTGGCTACACCTTC. The chain joins TRBV7-9 to TRBJ1-2, with D perhaps matching TRBD1 (6 bases). The V end lost 6 bases, the J end lost 7 bases, and 15 bases lay between the germline ends. The CDR3 is made up of 13 amino acids. Per germline, CDR1 SEHNR and CDR2 FQNEAQ (reference sequence).

The gene calls are TRBV6-1 and TRBJ1-5; D gene ambiguous. Per the germline V gene, CDR1 is MNHNS and CDR2 is SASEGT. The CDR3 consists of 19 residues. Trimming pared 1 base from V and 2 bases from J, leaving 21 bases between. For the CDR3, the DNA is TGTGCCAGCAGTGAAGAAATTATGAGGGCCGTGAGGGGCAATCAGCCCCAGCATTTT. Amino acids: CASSEEIMRAVRGNQPQHF.

This clone has more than one count but fewer than ten. This chain links TRBV28 with TRBJ1-2; TRBD1 agrees at 8 bases. V lost 3 bases to trimming and J lost 7 bases; unmatched junction nucleotides: 7. From germline, CDR1 is MDHEN and CDR2 SYDVKM. The CDR3 contains 14 residues. CDR3 DNA: TGTGCCAGCAGTTTGAAGACAGGGGCGGTTGGCTACACCTTC. Encoded protein: CASSLKTGAVGYTF.

The chain is built from TRBV19 and TRBJ1-5; the D gene is possibly TRBD1 (5 bases). In germline, CDR1 is LNHDA, CDR2 SQIVND (reference sequence). The CDR3 is 15 amino acids. V was trimmed by 6 bases and J by 4 bases, leaving 16 bases between them. CDR3 DNA sequence: TGTGCCAGTAGCCTTCTACAGGTCTTGAATCAGCCCCAGCATTTT. Protein sequence: CASSLLQVLNQPQHF.

The V call is TRBV27, the J call TRBJ2-1, with D maybe TRBD2 (5 bases). CDR3 length: 14 amino acids. Between the trimmed V and J ends, which lost 7 bases and 2 bases, there was a span of 12 bases. Germline assignment: CDR1 MNHEY and CDR2 SMNVEV (reference sequence). CDR3 protein: CASTPSGTYNEQFF. The CDR3 region has the DNA TGTGCCAGCACTCCATCCGGGACCTACAATGAGCAGTTCTTC.

This sequence joins TRBV20-1 and TRBJ1-1; D might be TRBD1 (5 bases). There are 13 residues in the CDR3. Trimming removed 3 bases from V and 3 bases from J, with 11 bases in between. From germline, CDR1 is DFQATT and CDR2 SNEGSKA (reference sequence). The CDR3 sequence: CSASLPGDTEAFF. CDR3 bases: TGCAGTGCTAGTTTGCCGGGGGACACTGAAGCTTTCTTT.

The chain combines TRBV13 with TRBJ1-1; the D gene is possibly TRBD1 (5 bases). Per the germline V gene, CDR1 is PRHDT and CDR2 is FYEKMQ (reference sequence). CDR3 length: 14 amino acids. V gave up 3 bases and J gave up 5 bases, with 13 bases separating them. The CDR3 sequence is CASSLGQAVTEAFF. DNA of the CDR3: TGTGCCAGCAGCTTGGGGCAGGCAGTGACTGAAGCTTTCTTT. Looking up the rest from reference TRBV13 and TRBJ1-1 gives the full variable domain: AAGVIQSPRHLIKEKRETATLKCYPIPRHDTVYWYQQGPGQDPQFLISFYEKMQSDKGSIPDRFSAQQFSDYHSELNMSSLELGDSALYFCASSLGQAVTEAFFGQGTRLTVV.

The chain joins TRBV11-3 to TRBJ1-6; 8 positions agree with TRBD1. The length of the CDR3 is 15 residues. The germline V gene encodes CDR1 SGHNT and CDR2 YENEEA. J lost 8 bases, V lost 2 bases, and 5 bases had no gene match. This chain's CDR3 is CASSLQGAVDSPLHF. The CDR3 DNA follows: TGTGCCAGCAGCTTACAGGGGGCGGTCGATTCACCCCTCCACTTT.

V is TRBV28 and J is TRBJ2-1; TRBD1 is a possible D gene (5 bases). V lost 6 bases, J lost 4 bases, and 19 bases lay in between. This CDR3 is 16 amino acids long. Germline assignment: CDR1 MDHEN and CDR2 SYDVKM. The CDR3, as DNA: TGTGCCAGCAGGAGCCCACTTTCAAGGGGATACAATGAGCAGTTCTTC. The encoded protein is CASRSPLSRGYNEQFF.

This chain joins TRBV24-1 and TRBJ2-2, with 10 positions matching TRBD1. This CDR3 region has 15 residues. From germline, CDR1 is KGHDR and CDR2 SFDVKD. Trimming removed 7 bases from V and 4 bases from J; junction bases left unmatched: 5. The CDR3 DNA sequence: TGTGCCACCAGGCCGGGACAGGGGTTCACCGGGGAGCTGTTTTTT. This sequence encodes CATRPGQGFTGELFF.

J is TRBJ1-3 and V is TRBV28, with TRBD1 matching over 9 bases. Germline V lookup: CDR1 MDHEN, CDR2 SYDVKM. The V segment lost 6 bases and the J segment 4 bases; nucleotides outside the gene matches: 10. This CDR3 is 16 amino acids long. The DNA for the CDR3 is TGTGCCAGCAGGCGGGACAGGGAAGTAGAAGGAAACACCATATATTTT. Amino acids: CASRRDREVEGNTIYF.

V gene TRBV18 combines with J gene TRBJ2-7, with D possibly being TRBD1 (6 bases). CDR1 is KGHSH and CDR2 is LQKENI in the germline V gene. This CDR3 contains 15 residues. The germline V and J ends were trimmed by 1 base and 4 bases, with 14 bases remaining between them. The CDR3 reads CASSPRSGVDYEQYV. The CDR3 DNA reads as TGTGCCAGCTCACCACGTTCAGGGGTTGATTACGAGCAGTACGTC.

This chain connects TRBV3-1 (or the pseudogene TRBV3-2) to TRBJ1-6; D is undetermined. Germline-derived CDR1 and CDR2 are LGHDT and YNNKEL (reference sequence). This CDR3 is 14 amino acids long. V lost 2 bases and J 8 bases, leaving 10 bases between the germline ends. CDR3 sequence reads: CASSQTGSHSPLHF. The CDR3 nucleotides read TGTGCCAGCAGCCAAACCGGGAGCCATTCACCCCTCCACTTT.

V gene TRBV7-8 combines with J gene TRBJ2-7; TRBD2 matches at 13 bases. V lost 1 base and J lost 5; bases outside the gene matches: 5. Germline V gene sequence: CDR1 SGHVS, CDR2 FQNEAQ. This CDR3 comprises 16 residues. CDR3 loop: CASSLELAGGRNEQYV. The CDR3, as DNA: TGTGCCAGCAGCTTAGAACTAGCGGGAGGGAGGAACGAGCAGTACGTC.

The chain combines TRBV5-6 with TRBJ2-3; TRBD2 aligns across 11 bases. CDR1 SGHDT and CDR2 YYEEEE come from the germline V gene. The V segment lost 3 bases and the J segment 7 bases; nucleotides outside the gene matches: 7. The CDR3 runs 15 residues. The chain's CDR3 is CASSSELAGVNTQYF. The CDR3 nucleotides are TGTGCCAGCAGCTCCGAACTAGCGGGAGTAAATACGCAGTATTTT.

CDR3 nucleotide sequence: TGTGCCAGCAGCCACTGGACAGGGAGGCGATACAATGAGCAGTTCTTC. Translated, it gives CASSHWTGRRYNEQFF. V usage is TRBV3-1 (or the pseudogene TRBV3-2) and J usage is TRBJ2-1; 8 bases agree with TRBD1. The junction had 8 bases not matched to a gene; V was cut back by 3 bases and J by 4 bases. This CDR3 region has 16 residues. Germline CDR1 is LGHDT and CDR2 is YNNKEL (reference sequence).

J is TRBJ2-7 and V is TRBV10-1, with D possibly matching TRBD1 (6 bases). Trimming took 11 bases from V and 2 from J, leaving 13 bases between them. Germline V gene lookup returns CDR1 WNHNN and CDR2 SYGVQD (reference sequence). The CDR3 is 12 amino acids. The CDR3 here is CARIGQTYEQYV. CDR3 sequence (DNA): TGCGCCCGCATCGGACAGACCTACGAGCAGTACGTC.